The 23 T cell receptor beta chains in this list originate from one sample, sequenced in a study of cytomegalovirus exposure and HLA in healthy donors. The PCR was carried out with 60 Vbeta primers and 13 Jbeta primers. Sequencing was performed with immunoSEQ multiplex PCR; in TCRdb, only in-frame clones are kept and a portion is missing. Of around 130,000 clones listed, over 70% are singletons. The specimen sequenced was PBMCs. The receptors shown here come from a woman between 40 and 50 years old in good health and CMV-seropositive.

V usage is TRBV28 and J usage is TRBJ2-2; 7 nucleotides line up with TRBD1. In germline, CDR1 is MDHEN, CDR2 SYDVKM. V lost 3 bases to trimming and J lost 4 bases; unmatched junction nucleotides: 5. The CDR3 totals 15 residues. The CDR3 sequence: CASSFPGQTTGELFF. CDR3 DNA sequence: TGTGCCAGCAGTTTCCCGGGACAGACCACCGGGGAGCTGTTTTTT.

This clone has more than one count but fewer than ten. The rearrangement uses TRBV7-6 and TRBJ1-1, with D perhaps TRBD1 (5 bases). Trimming stripped 5 bases from V and 5 bases from J, with 18 bases between. The CDR3 has 15 amino acids. From germline, CDR1 is SGHVS and CDR2 FNYEAQ. The CDR3 region is CASSPTRGGRTEAFF. DNA of the CDR3: TGTGCCAGCAGCCCTACGCGGGGGGGGAGGACTGAAGCTTTCTTT.

V and J are TRBV5-1 and TRBJ2-2; D may be TRBD2 (5 bases). V was pared by 0 bases and J by 4 bases, with 7 bases between. The CDR3 covers 14 residues. Germline V lookup: CDR1 SGHRS, CDR2 YFSETQ. CDR3 residues: CASSLVGVTGELFF. CDR3 DNA: TGCGCCAGCAGCTTGGTCGGGGTCACCGGGGAGCTGTTTTTT.

The rearrangement links TRBV6-6 to TRBJ1-1, with D uncertain. The CDR3 runs 14 residues. The V end was cut by 4 bases, the J end by 3 bases, with 12 bases between. Germline CDR1 and CDR2: MNHNY and SVGAGI (reference sequence). CDR3 sequence: CASSSSGEYTEAFF. The CDR3 nucleotides are TGTGCCAGCAGTTCCTCCGGGGAATACACTGAAGCTTTCTTT.

In DNA form, the CDR3 reads TGTGCCAGCAGCGTAGGACCAGGAGGGTTTGAAGCTTTCTTT. It translates to CASSVGPGGFEAFF. The rearrangement links TRBV9 to TRBJ1-1, with D hard to call. Per germline, CDR1 SGDLS and CDR2 YYNGEE. The CDR3 has 14 amino acids. V lost 0 bases and J 7 bases, leaving 13 bases between the germline ends.

The chain combines TRBV5-1 with TRBJ2-1; the D gene is possibly TRBD1 (5 bases). Germline V gives CDR1 SGHRS, CDR2 YFSETQ. V was cut by 2 bases and J by 6 bases, with 12 bases left in between. This CDR3 has 14 residues. CDR3 loop: CASSFSGFGNEQFF. DNA of the CDR3: TGCGCCAGCAGCTTTTCAGGGTTCGGCAATGAGCAGTTCTTC.

The chain has TRBV7-2 and TRBJ2-5, with 7 bases aligning to TRBD1. The length of the CDR3 is 14 residues. CDR1 and CDR2 (germline): SGHTA, FQGNSA. The V and J ends lost 3 bases and 5 bases, in that order; junction bases with no gene match: 6. The CDR3 DNA follows: TGTGCCAGCAGCTTGGCAGGGGGAATGGAGACCCAGTACTTC. Translated, it gives CASSLAGGMETQYF.

The CDR3 loop is CASSAGTDLTIYF. The CDR3 DNA follows: TGTGCCAGCAGCGCCGGGACAGACTTAACCATATATTTT. This chain joins TRBV5-4 and TRBJ1-3; 7 bases are a match to TRBD1. Unmatched junction bases numbered 8, after V lost 4 bases and J lost 10 bases. CDR1 is SGHNT, CDR2 YYREEE, per germline (reference sequence). The CDR3 spans 13 residues.

The V and J genes are TRBV27 and TRBJ2-7; D call uncertain. CDR1 is MNHEY, CDR2 SMNVEV, per germline (reference sequence). Trimming stripped 5 bases from V and 2 bases from J, with 16 bases between. The length of the CDR3 is 15 residues. CDR3 protein: CASSPRHGLAYEQYF. CDR3 nucleotide sequence: TGTGCCAGCAGTCCCCGACACGGTTTGGCCTACGAGCAGTACTTC.

The chain employs TRBV29-1 and TRBJ1-1; 8 bases match TRBD1. In germline, CDR1 is SQVTM, CDR2 ANQGSEA. There are 12 residues in the CDR3. J was trimmed by 11 bases and V by 3 bases; bases with no gene match: 8. The CDR3 nucleotides are TGCAGCGTTGACATACAGGGGGTTCGGGCTTTCTTT. Protein: CSVDIQGVRAFF.

The gene calls are TRBV7-7 and TRBJ1-5; D is undetermined. Germline V gene sequence: CDR1 SSHAT, CDR2 FNYEAQ (reference sequence). The CDR3 has 12 residues. The CDR3 nucleotides read TGTGCTAGCGAACTAGGCGGTCAGCCCCAGCATTTT. Its translation is CASELGGQPQHF.

The V call is TRBV18, the J call TRBJ2-7, with D maybe TRBD1 (5 bases). The CDR3 is made up of 13 amino acids. Germline CDR1 is KGHSH and CDR2 is LQKENI. V was clipped by 5 bases and J by 2 bases, with 10 bases between them. DNA of the CDR3: TGTGCCAGCTCATCACAGGACACCTACGAGCAGTACTTC. This encodes CASSSQDTYEQYF.

This chain joins TRBV6-5 and TRBJ1-6, with a tentative D call TRBD1 (5 bases). Germline-derived CDR1 and CDR2 are MNHEY and SVGAGI. V lost 7 bases to trimming and J lost 9 bases, with 10 bases between them. This CDR3 is 12 amino acids long. In DNA form, the CDR3 reads TGTGCCAGCACTCACAGGAGTTCACCCCTCCACTTT. It encodes CASTHRSSPLHF.

The chain combines TRBV15 with TRBJ2-2; tentative D call: TRBD1 (5 bases). The CDR3 is 14 residues long. V gave up 7 bases and J gave up 4 bases, with 13 bases separating them. Germline CDR1 reads LNHNV; CDR2 reads YYDKDF (reference sequence). CDR3 residues: CATKGHWGTGELFF. The CDR3 DNA reads TGTGCCACCAAAGGACACTGGGGCACCGGGGAGCTGTTTTTT.

This chain joins TRBV30 and TRBJ2-2, with TRBD1 as a possible D gene (6 bases). Trimming shortened V by 6 bases and J by 7 bases, and 15 bases separated the two germline ends. In germline, CDR1 is GTSNPN, CDR2 SVGIG (reference sequence). This CDR3 contains 13 residues. CDR3 sequence: CACNRDNGGELFF. The CDR3 coding sequence is TGTGCCTGCAACCGGGACAATGGCGGGGAGCTGTTTTTT.

The chain recombines TRBV5-1 with TRBJ2-1; 7 bases are shared with TRBD1. The CDR3 contains 22 residues. Trimming cost V 7 bases and J 0 bases; bases outside gene matches: 28. Looked up from germline, CDR1 is SGHRS and CDR2 is YFSETQ. CDR3 bases: TGCGCCAGCGTGAACGGGGAAAAGGGGCAACAGGGGCCCTTGAGCTCCTACAATGAGCAGTTCTTC. Translation gives CASVNGEKGQQGPLSSYNEQFF.

This clone came up a few times. The J gene is TRBJ1-5, the V gene TRBV5-4, with 10 bases matching TRBD1. Germline assignment: CDR1 SGHNT and CDR2 YYREEE (reference sequence). The CDR3 consists of 15 residues. Trimming cost V 4 bases and J 3 bases; bases outside gene matches: 4. CDR3: CASSLGTGDNQPQHF. Written as DNA, the CDR3 is TGTGCCAGCAGCCTCGGGACAGGGGACAATCAGCCCCAGCATTTT.

V usage is TRBV6-5 and J usage is TRBJ1-2; D ambiguous. Germline loops: CDR1 MNHEY, CDR2 SVGAGI. The V gene lost 6 bases and the J gene lost 4 bases, with 12 bases spanning the gap. CDR3 length: 13 amino acids. The CDR3: CASSYGPGYGYTF. As DNA, the CDR3 is TGTGCCAGCAGCTACGGCCCGGGCTATGGCTACACCTTC.

The chain recombines TRBV30 with TRBJ2-3; D not resolved. V lost 4 bases to trimming and J lost 6 bases, with 14 bases between them. This CDR3 comprises 13 residues. CDR1 and CDR2 from the germline V gene are GTSNPN and SVGIG (reference sequence). The CDR3 DNA reads TGTGCCTGGACCCGCGGCTGGTCTGATACGCAGTATTTT. Protein: CAWTRGWSDTQYF.

The chain carries TRBV30 and TRBJ1-6, with no clear D. Germline CDR1 is GTSNPN and CDR2 is SVGIG (reference sequence). V lost 3 bases to trimming and J lost 4 bases, with 10 bases between them. The CDR3 is 14 residues long. CDR3 coding DNA: TGTGCCTGGAGCGCCGGCGGTTATAATTCACCCCTCCACTTT. It encodes CAWSAGGYNSPLHF.

The chain links TRBV7-9 to TRBJ2-3; TRBD1 is a possible D gene (6 bases). The V gene lost 5 bases and the J gene lost 5 bases, with 14 bases spanning the gap. Germline V gene lookup returns CDR1 SEHNR and CDR2 FQNEAQ (reference sequence). CDR3 length equals 14 residues. CDR3 sequence: CASSRNREVDTQYF. CDR3 nucleotide sequence: TGTGCCAGCAGCCGTAACAGGGAAGTAGATACGCAGTATTTT.

The J gene is TRBJ2-7, the V gene TRBV28; maybe TRBD1 (7 bases). The CDR3 is 19 residues long. Germline values: CDR1 MDHEN, CDR2 SYDVKM. V was clipped by 2 bases and J by 1 base, with 24 bases between them. As DNA, the CDR3 is TGTGCCAGCAGTTTACCCCAGGGCCAGGGGGGATTGAGGTCCTACGAGCAGTACTTC. It translates to CASSLPQGQGGLRSYEQYF.

The V gene is TRBV5-1, the J gene TRBJ2-3; D is perhaps TRBD1 (6 bases). Trimming pared 5 bases from V and 6 bases from J, leaving 19 bases between. Germline V CDR1 and CDR2: SGHRS, YFSETQ. The CDR3 spans 15 residues. CDR3 protein: CASSREGGEWDTQYF. The CDR3 nucleotides are TGCGCCAGCAGTCGTGAAGGGGGTGAATGGGATACGCAGTATTTT.